This T cell receptor beta chain was sequenced in a study of T cells in Graves' hyperthyroidism and ophthalmopathy. Study-wide context: Peripheral blood was taken when the disease was first diagnosed, before any treatment began. Study-level results: A 13 V-J model separated ophthalmopathy from stable hyperthyroidism.

It was RNA transcripts that yielded the amplified TCR beta CDR3 regions. With the HTBI primer set, the TCR CDR3 went through a first round of RT-PCR. TCRdb passed the multiplex PCR reads through MiXCR, listing each CDR3 protein once. The sample lists under 800,000 distinct CDR3 sequences, around 13% occurring once. Only a few counts were recorded for this clonotype. The antigen remains undetermined. The V end lost 7 bases, the J end lost 5 bases, and 15 bases lay between the germline ends. There are 14 residues in the CDR3. The germline V gene has CDR1 LNHDA and CDR2 SQIVND (reference sequence). A lack of ophthalmopathy progression within 18 months defined stable Graves' hyperthyroidism.

The TCR sequence derives from a woman younger than 35 with Graves' hyperthyroidism. The chain links TRBV19 to TRBJ1-5, with no clear D. Sequenced sample: blood. The CDR3 here is CASTDRRGHQPQHF. CDR3 nucleotide sequence: TGTGCCAGTACCGACCGGCGTGGGCATCAGCCCCAGCATTTT.